This T cell receptor (beta chain) is from a study of blood T cell repertoires in COVID-19. The table came from immunoSEQ multiplex PCR; TCRdb's copy has only in-frame clones and leaves some out. In the table there are about 64,000 clones, roughly four fifths of which are singletons. Turning to this clone: Other nucleotide sequences from this sample produce the same CDR3.

Germline-derived CDR1 and CDR2 are GTSNPN and SVGIG (reference sequence). CDR3 length: 12 residues. Between the trimmed V and J ends, which lost 2 bases and 3 bases, there was a span of 7 bases. The sample consisted of peripheral blood. This sequence was found in a human donor in a cohort sampled during active COVID-19. The chain recombines TRBV30 with TRBJ1-1, with D uncertain. CDR3 nucleotide sequence: TGTGCCTGGAGTCGCCGGGACACTGAAGCTTTCTTT. It specifies CAWSRRDTEAFF.